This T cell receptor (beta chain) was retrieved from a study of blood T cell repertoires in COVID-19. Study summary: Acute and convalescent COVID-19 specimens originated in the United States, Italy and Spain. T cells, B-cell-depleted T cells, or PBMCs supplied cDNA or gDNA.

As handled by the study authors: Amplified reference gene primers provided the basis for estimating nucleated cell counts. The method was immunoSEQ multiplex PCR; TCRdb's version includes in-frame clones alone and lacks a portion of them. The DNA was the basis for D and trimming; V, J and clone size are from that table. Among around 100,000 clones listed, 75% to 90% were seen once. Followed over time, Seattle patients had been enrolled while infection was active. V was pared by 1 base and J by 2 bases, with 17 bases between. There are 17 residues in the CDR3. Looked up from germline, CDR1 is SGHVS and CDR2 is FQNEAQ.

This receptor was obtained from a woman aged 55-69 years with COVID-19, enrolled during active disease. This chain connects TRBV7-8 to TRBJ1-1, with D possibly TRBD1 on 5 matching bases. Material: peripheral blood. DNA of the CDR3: TGTGCCAGCAGCTTAGTAGGGACTAGAAACAAAAACACTGAAGCTTTCTTT. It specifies CASSLVGTRNKNTEAFF.